The 14 T cell receptor beta chains listed next were all sequenced from one sample in a study of blood T cell repertoires in COVID-19 (dated by TCRdb to 2018 to 2020). The library relied on the immunoSEQ multiplex PCR assay. TCRdb took over this immuneACCESS table, retaining in-frame rearrangements with V and J assigned. Such tables are incomplete; in checked studies, under half of the missing clones stem from an unresolved V gene, and the remainder is unexplained. This sample is represented by about 14,000 clones; roughly 80% of them were singletons. Over 25% of the sample comes from the top ten. Sequenced: peripheral blood. The source of these receptors is a human donor in a cohort sampled during active COVID-19.

By sample fraction, this clone is medium-sized. V and J are TRBV28 and TRBJ2-1, with TRBD1 as a possible D gene (6 bases). Deletions cut 11 bases from V and 0 bases from J, with 14 bases between. Germline CDR1 and CDR2: MDHEN and SYDVKM. This CDR3 has 14 residues. CDR3 region: CAGTRGSSYNEQFF. CDR3 DNA sequence: TGTGCCGGGACCAGGGGTAGCTCCTACAATGAGCAGTTCTTC.

The chain recombines TRBV10-3 with TRBJ2-5; 10 bases are shared with TRBD2. Germline CDR1 and CDR2: ENHRY and SYGVKD. The CDR3 totals 16 residues. The J segment lost 1 base and the V segment lost 3 bases, leaving 5 bases of the junction unmatched. CDR3 region: CAISETSGIIQETQYF. The CDR3 bases are TGTGCCATCAGTGAAACTAGCGGGATCATCCAAGAGACCCAGTACTTC.

Ten or more counts support this clone. The genes are TRBV7-2 and TRBJ2-7, with 9 bases aligning to TRBD2. V lost 1 base and J lost 2; bases outside the gene matches: 3. Germline-derived CDR1 and CDR2 are SGHTA and FQGNSA. There are 15 residues in the CDR3. The CDR3 reads CASSLVGGRAYEQYF. As DNA, the CDR3 is TGTGCCAGCAGCTTAGTAGGCGGGAGGGCCTACGAGCAGTACTTC.

V usage is TRBV4-2 and J usage is TRBJ1-4, with 7 bases identical to TRBD1. With V trimmed by 1 base and J by 4 bases, 3 bases remained unmatched. The CDR3 sequence is 15 residues long. CDR1 is LGHNA, CDR2 YNFKEQ, per germline. In DNA form, the CDR3 reads TGTGCCAGCAGCCAAGCGGGACAGTTTAATGAAAAACTGTTTTTT. Amino acid sequence: CASSQAGQFNEKLFF.

V usage is TRBV27 and J usage is TRBJ1-5, with D possibly matching TRBD1 (6 bases). CDR3 length equals 13 residues. Per the germline V gene, CDR1 is MNHEY and CDR2 is SMNVEV (reference sequence). Trimming shortened V by 5 bases and J by 4 bases, and 9 bases separated the two germline ends. The CDR3 here is CASSVQGNQPQHF. The CDR3 DNA is TGTGCCAGCAGTGTACAGGGAAATCAGCCCCAGCATTTT.

V is TRBV2 and J is TRBJ2-7, with TRBD2 identical over 10 bases. Germline V lookup: CDR1 SNHLY, CDR2 FYNNEI. CDR3 length: 15 amino acids. Trimming removed 2 bases from V and 3 bases from J; junction bases left unmatched: 4. The CDR3 DNA follows: TGTGCCAGCAGTGAACTAGCGGGAGAGTACTACGAGCAGTACTTC. Amino acids: CASSELAGEYYEQYF.

The chain is built from TRBV14 and TRBJ2-1; D remains ambiguous. Per the germline V gene, CDR1 is SGHDN and CDR2 is FVKESK. V lost 4 bases, J lost 4 bases, and 8 bases lay in between. The CDR3 covers 13 residues. This CDR3 reads CASSPPVYNEQFF. The CDR3 nucleotides read TGTGCCAGCAGCCCCCCTGTATACAATGAGCAGTTCTTC.

The chain combines TRBV6-4 with TRBJ2-1; D is undetermined. CDR1 and CDR2 (germline): MRHNA, SNTAGT. V dropped 3 bases and J dropped 0 bases, with 3 bases sitting between them. The CDR3 loop spans 13 amino acids. The CDR3 here is CASSESSYNEQFF. As DNA, the CDR3 is TGTGCCAGCAGTGAGAGCTCCTACAATGAGCAGTTCTTC.

The CDR3 nucleotides are TGTGCCAGCAGCTCCATGGACAGGAGCAATGAGCAGTTCTTC. Amino acid sequence: CASSSMDRSNEQFF. The chain joins TRBV27 to TRBJ2-1, with 7 bases aligning to TRBD1. With V trimmed by 6 bases and J by 6 bases, 8 bases remained unmatched. Germline-derived CDR1 and CDR2 are MNHEY and SMNVEV (reference sequence). The CDR3 totals 14 residues.

CDR3 sequence reads: CASLQGAGGSEQYF. The DNA for the CDR3 is TGTGCCAGCCTCCAAGGGGCGGGAGGATCTGAGCAGTACTTC. The V call is TRBV3-1 (or the pseudogene TRBV3-2), the J call TRBJ2-7; TRBD2 matches 8 bases. The CDR3 runs to 14 residues. Germline V lookup: CDR1 LGHDT, CDR2 YNNKEL (reference sequence). V gave up 8 bases and J gave up 7 bases; unmatched junction bases: 13.

This clone came up once. The chain combines TRBV19 with TRBJ2-7; tentative D call: TRBD2 (5 bases). CDR1 LNHDA and CDR2 SQIVND come from the germline V gene (reference sequence). The ends were cut back, 7 bases at V and 0 bases at J, with 19 bases in the middle. The CDR3 contains 16 residues. The DNA of the CDR3 is TGTGCCAGTACCCCGTCCGGGCTAGGGAGCTCCTACGAGCAGTACTTC. This translates into CASTPSGLGSSYEQYF. Variable domain in full (rest from reference TRBV19 and TRBJ2-7): DGGITQSPKYLFRKEGQNVTLSCEQNLNHDAMYWYRQDPGQGLRLIYYSQIVNDFQKGDIAEGYSVSREKKESFPLTVTSAQKNPTAFYLCASTPSGLGSSYEQYFGPGTRLTVT.

The chain recombines TRBV2 with TRBJ2-3, with 11 bases fitting TRBD1. J lost 3 bases, V lost 2 bases, and 4 bases had no gene match. This CDR3 is built from 16 residues. The germline CDR1 and CDR2 sequences are SNHLY and FYNNEI. The chain's CDR3 is CASSELGTGGTDTQYF. In DNA form, the CDR3 reads TGTGCCAGCAGTGAATTGGGGACAGGGGGAACAGATACGCAGTATTTT.

This clone appeared a few times. The chain has TRBV7-9 and TRBJ1-5; D ambiguous. The CDR3 runs to 13 residues. Germline CDR1 reads SEHNR; CDR2 reads FQNEAQ (reference sequence). V was pared by 6 bases and J by 5 bases, with 11 bases between. The CDR3 DNA is TGTGCCAGCAGATCCGACGGAGATCAGCCCCAGCATTTT. Encoded protein: CASRSDGDQPQHF.

This clone has at least ten counts. This chain joins TRBV5-8 and TRBJ1-6; D uncertain. CDR1 and CDR2 (germline): SGHTS, YDEGEE. V gave up 0 bases and J gave up 8 bases, with 12 bases separating them. The CDR3 is 15 residues long. CDR3 region: CASSLGSEVDSPLHF. CDR3 bases: TGTGCCAGCAGCTTGGGATCCGAGGTGGATTCACCCCTCCACTTT.